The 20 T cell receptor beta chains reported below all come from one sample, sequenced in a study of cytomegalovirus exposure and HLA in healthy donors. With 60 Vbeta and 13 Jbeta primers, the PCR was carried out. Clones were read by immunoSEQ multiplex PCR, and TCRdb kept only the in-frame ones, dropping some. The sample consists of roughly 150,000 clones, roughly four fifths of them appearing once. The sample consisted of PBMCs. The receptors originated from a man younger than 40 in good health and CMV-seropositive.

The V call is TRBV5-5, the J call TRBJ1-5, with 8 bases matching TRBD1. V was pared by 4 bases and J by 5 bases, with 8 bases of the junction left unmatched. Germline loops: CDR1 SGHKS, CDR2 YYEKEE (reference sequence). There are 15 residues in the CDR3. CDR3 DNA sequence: TGTGCCAGCAGCCTAACGGACAGGGTATATCAGCCCCAGCATTTT. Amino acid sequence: CASSLTDRVYQPQHF.

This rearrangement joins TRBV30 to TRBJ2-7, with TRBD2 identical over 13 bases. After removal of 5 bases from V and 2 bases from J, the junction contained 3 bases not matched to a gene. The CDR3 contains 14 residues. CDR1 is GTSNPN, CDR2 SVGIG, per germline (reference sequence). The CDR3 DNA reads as TGTGCCTGGGGACTAGCGGGAGTCCCCTACGAGCAGTACTTC. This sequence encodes CAWGLAGVPYEQYF.

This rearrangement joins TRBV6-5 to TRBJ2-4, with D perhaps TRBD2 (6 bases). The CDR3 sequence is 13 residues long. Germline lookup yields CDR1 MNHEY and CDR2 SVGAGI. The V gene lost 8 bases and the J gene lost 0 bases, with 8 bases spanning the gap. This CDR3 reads CASRREAKNIQYF. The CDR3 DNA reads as TGTGCCAGCCGGAGGGAAGCCAAAAACATTCAGTACTTC.

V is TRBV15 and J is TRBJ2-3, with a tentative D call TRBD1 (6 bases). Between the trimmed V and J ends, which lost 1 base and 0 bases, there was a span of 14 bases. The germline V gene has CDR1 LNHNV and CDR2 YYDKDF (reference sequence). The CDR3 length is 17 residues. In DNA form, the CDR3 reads TGTGCCACCAGCAGAGCTTTCGGACAGACTAGCACAGATACGCAGTATTTT. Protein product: CATSRAFGQTSTDTQYF. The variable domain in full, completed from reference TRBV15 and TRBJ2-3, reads DAMVIQNPRYQVTQFGKPVTLSCSQTLNHNVMYWYQQKSSQAPKLLFHYYDKDFNNEADTPDNFQSRRPNTSFCFLDIRSPGLGDTAMYLCATSRAFGQTSTDTQYFGPGTRLTVL.

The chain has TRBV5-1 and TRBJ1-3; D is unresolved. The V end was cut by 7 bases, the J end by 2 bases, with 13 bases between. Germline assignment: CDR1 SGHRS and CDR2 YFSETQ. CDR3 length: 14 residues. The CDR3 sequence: CASSSGEAGNTIYF. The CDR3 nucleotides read TGCGCCAGCTCCTCCGGGGAAGCTGGAAACACCATATATTTT. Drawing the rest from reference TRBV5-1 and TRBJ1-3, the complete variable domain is KAGVTQTPRYLIKTRGQQVTLSCSPISGHRSVSWYQQTPGQGLQFLFEYFSETQRNKGNFPGRFSGRQFSNSRSEMNVSTLELGDSALYLCASSSGEAGNTIYFGEGSWLTVV.

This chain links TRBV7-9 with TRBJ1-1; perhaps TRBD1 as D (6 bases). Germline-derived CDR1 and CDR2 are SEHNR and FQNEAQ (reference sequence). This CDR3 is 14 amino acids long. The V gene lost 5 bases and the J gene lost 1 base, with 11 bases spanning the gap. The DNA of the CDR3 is TGTGCCAGCAGCATCGGGACACGGAACACTGAAGCTTTCTTT. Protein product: CASSIGTRNTEAFF.

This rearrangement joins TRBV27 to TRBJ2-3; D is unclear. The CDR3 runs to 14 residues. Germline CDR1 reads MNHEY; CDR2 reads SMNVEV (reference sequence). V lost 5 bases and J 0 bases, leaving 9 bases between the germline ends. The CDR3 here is CASSDATSTDTQYF. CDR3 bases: TGTGCCAGCAGTGACGCGACTAGCACAGATACGCAGTATTTT.

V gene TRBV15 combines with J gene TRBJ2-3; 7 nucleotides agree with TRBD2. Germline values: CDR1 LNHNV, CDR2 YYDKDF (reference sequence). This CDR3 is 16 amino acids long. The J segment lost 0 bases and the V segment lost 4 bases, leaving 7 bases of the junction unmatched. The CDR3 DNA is TGTGCCACCAGCACCCTAGGAGCGGGGAGCACAGATACGCAGTATTTT. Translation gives CATSTLGAGSTDTQYF.

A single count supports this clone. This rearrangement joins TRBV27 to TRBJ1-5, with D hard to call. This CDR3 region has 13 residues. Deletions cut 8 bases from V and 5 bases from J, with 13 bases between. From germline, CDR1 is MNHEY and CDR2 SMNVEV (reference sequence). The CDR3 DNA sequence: TGTGCCAGCGCCGCGTCCCTATATCAGCCCCAGCATTTT. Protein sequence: CASAASLYQPQHF.

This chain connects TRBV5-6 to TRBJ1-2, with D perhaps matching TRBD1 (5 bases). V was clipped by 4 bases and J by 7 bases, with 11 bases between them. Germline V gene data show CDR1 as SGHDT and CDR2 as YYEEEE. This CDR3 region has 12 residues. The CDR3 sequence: CASSVGDSGYTF. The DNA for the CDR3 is TGTGCCAGCAGCGTGGGGGACTCTGGCTACACCTTC.

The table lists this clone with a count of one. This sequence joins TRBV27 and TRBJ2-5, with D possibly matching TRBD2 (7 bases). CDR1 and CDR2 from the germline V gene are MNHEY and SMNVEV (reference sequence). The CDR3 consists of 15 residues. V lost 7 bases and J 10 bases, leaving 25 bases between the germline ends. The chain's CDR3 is CASIGEEGGNRGQYF. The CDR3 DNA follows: TGTGCCAGCATAGGAGAGGAGGGGGGGAATCGGGGCCAGTACTTC.

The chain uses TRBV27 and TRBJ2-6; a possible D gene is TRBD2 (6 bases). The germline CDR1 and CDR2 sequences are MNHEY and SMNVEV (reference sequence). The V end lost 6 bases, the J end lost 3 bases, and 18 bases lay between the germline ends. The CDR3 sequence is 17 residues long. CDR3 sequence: CASRKRTGVSGANVLTF. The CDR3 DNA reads TGTGCCAGCAGGAAAAGGACGGGGGTGAGTGGGGCCAACGTCCTGACTTTC.

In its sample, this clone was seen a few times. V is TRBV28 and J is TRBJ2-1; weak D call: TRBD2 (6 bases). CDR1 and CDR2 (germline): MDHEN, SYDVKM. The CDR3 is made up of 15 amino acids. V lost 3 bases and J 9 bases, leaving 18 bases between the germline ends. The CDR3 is CASSLVGSGNIEQFF. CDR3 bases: TGTGCCAGCAGTTTGGTCGGTAGCGGCAACATTGAGCAGTTCTTC.

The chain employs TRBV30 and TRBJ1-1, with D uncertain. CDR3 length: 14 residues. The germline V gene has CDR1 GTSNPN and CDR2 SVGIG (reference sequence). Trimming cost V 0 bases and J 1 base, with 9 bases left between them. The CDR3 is CAWSVEFGNTEAFF. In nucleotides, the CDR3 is TGTGCCTGGAGTGTAGAGTTTGGGAACACTGAAGCTTTCTTT.

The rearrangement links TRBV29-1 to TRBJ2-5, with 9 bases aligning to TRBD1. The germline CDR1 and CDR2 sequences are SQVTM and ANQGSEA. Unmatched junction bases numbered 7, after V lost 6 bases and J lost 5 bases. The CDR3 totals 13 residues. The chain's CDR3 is CSVIQGAGETQYF. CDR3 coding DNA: TGCAGCGTGATACAGGGGGCAGGTGAGACCCAGTACTTC.

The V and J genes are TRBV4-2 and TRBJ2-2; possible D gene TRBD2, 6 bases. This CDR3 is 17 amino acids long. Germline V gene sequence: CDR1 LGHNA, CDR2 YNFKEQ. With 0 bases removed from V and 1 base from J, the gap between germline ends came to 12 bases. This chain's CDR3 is CASSQEFWRGNTGELFF. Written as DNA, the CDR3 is TGTGCCAGCAGCCAAGAGTTCTGGCGGGGGAACACCGGGGAGCTGTTTTTT.

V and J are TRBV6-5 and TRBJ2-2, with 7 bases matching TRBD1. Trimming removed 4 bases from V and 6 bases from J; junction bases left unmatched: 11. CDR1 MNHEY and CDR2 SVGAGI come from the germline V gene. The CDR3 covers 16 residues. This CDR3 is CASSSVGQGVPGELFF. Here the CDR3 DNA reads TGTGCCAGCAGTTCCGTCGGTCAGGGGGTCCCCGGGGAGCTGTTTTTT.

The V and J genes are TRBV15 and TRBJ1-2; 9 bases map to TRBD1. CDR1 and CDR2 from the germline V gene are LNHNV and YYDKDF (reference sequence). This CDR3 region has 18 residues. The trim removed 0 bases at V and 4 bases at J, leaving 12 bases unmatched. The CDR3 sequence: CATSRDGTGLGSAYGYTF. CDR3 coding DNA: TGTGCCACCAGCAGAGACGGGACAGGGCTAGGGTCCGCCTATGGCTACACCTTC.

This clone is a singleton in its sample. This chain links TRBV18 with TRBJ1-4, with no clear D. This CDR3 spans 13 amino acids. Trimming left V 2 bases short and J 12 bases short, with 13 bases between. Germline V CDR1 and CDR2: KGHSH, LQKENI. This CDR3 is CASSPSGREQLFF. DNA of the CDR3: TGTGCCAGCTCACCAAGTGGGAGGGAACAACTGTTTTTT.

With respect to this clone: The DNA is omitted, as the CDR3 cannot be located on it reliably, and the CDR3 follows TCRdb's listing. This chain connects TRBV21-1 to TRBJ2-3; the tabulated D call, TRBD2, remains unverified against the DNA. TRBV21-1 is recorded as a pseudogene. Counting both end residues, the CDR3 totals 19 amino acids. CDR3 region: CASSTSVGGGAGRTDTQYF.